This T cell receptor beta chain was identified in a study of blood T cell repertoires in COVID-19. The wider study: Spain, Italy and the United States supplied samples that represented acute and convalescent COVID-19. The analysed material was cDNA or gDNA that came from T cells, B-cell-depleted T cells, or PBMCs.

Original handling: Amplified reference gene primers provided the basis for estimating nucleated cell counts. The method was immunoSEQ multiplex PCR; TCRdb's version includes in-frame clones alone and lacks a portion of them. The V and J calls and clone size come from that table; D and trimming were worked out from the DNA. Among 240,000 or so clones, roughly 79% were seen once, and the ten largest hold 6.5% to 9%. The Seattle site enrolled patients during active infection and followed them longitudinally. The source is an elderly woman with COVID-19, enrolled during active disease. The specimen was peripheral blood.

CDR3 coding DNA: TGCAGCGTCCAGACTAGCGGCGGAACCTACGAGCAGTACTTC. Translating it yields CSVQTSGGTYEQYF. The chain combines TRBV29-1 with TRBJ2-7, with 9 positions matching TRBD2. V was clipped by 6 bases and J by 2 bases; unmatched bases: 8. The CDR3 covers 14 residues. The germline CDR1 and CDR2 sequences are SQVTM and ANQGSEA.